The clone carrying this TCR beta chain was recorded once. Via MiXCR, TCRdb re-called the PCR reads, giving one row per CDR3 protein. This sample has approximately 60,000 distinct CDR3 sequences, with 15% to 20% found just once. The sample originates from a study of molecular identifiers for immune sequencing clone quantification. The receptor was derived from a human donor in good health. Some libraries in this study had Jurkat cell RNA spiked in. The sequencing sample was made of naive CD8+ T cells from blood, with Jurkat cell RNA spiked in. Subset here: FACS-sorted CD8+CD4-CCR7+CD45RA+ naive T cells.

The CDR3 coding sequence is TGTGCCAGCAGTTACTATGGTGATGAGCAGTTCTTC. Its translation is CASSYYGDEQFF. The genes are TRBV6-5 and TRBJ2-1; unclear D gene. The V gene lost 1 base and the J gene lost 8 bases, with 6 bases spanning the gap. This CDR3 is 12 amino acids long. Germline CDR1 and CDR2: MNHEY and SVGAGI.